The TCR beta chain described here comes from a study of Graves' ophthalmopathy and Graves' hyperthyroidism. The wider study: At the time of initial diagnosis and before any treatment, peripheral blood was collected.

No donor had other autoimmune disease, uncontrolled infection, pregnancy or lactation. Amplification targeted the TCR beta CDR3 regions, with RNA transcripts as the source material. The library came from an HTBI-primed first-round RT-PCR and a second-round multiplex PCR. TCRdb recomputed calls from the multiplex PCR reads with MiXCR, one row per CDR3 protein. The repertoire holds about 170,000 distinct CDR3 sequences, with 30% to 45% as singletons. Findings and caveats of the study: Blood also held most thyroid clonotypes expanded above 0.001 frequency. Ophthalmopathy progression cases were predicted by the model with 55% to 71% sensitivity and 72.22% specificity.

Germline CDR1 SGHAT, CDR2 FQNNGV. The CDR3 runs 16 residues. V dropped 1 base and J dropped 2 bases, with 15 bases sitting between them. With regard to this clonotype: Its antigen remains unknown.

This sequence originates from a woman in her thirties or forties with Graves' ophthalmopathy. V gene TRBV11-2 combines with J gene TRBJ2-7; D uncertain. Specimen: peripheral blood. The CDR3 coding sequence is TGTGCCAGCAGCTTAGTGAGCGTGCGTGGACCCTACGAGCAGTACTTC. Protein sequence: CASSLVSVRGPYEQYF.